Listed here are 5 T cell receptor beta chains from one sample, sequenced in a study of T cell changes during pregnancy in multiple sclerosis. Libraries were prepared by immunoSEQ multiplex PCR; TCRdb keeps only in-frame clonotypes and omits some of them. The sample consists of approximately 88,000 clones, about 93% of them appearing once. Specimen: peripheral blood, collected in the first trimester of pregnancy. The origin of the receptors is a female donor with multiple sclerosis, enrolled in a pregnancy study.

The chain uses TRBV5-1 and TRBJ1-5, with D hard to call. CDR3 length: 19 amino acids. Trimming left V 6 bases short and J 3 bases short, with 28 bases between. Germline CDR1 and CDR2: SGHRS and YFSETQ. In nucleotides, the CDR3 is TGCGCCAGCACCCCAATGAAAGGCCCAGGCGGGAAAAACAATCAGCCCCAGCATTTT. It is translated as CASTPMKGPGGKNNQPQHF.

V gene TRBV29-1 combines with J gene TRBJ2-7; weak D call: TRBD2 (6 bases). V was shortened by 5 bases and J by 5 bases, with 16 bases between the two germline ends. The CDR3 length is 13 residues. The germline V gene encodes CDR1 SQVTM and CDR2 ANQGSEA. This CDR3 is CSVTGDLFDEQYF. CDR3 coding DNA: TGCAGCGTTACGGGGGATCTATTCGACGAGCAGTACTTC.

DNA of the CDR3: TGCGCCAGCAGCCACAGGGTTCCGGAGAGCTCCTATAATTCACCCCTCCACTTT. Its translation is CASSHRVPESSYNSPLHF. The gene calls are TRBV5-1 and TRBJ1-6; TRBD1 might be the D (6 bases). Trimming cost V 4 bases and J 0 bases, with 17 bases left between them. The CDR3 loop spans 18 amino acids. In germline, CDR1 is SGHRS, CDR2 YFSETQ.

The chain employs TRBV2 and TRBJ1-1; 7 positions agree with TRBD1. The J segment lost 1 base and the V segment lost 6 bases, leaving 5 bases of the junction unmatched. CDR1 is SNHLY and CDR2 is FYNNEI in the germline V gene. There are 14 residues in the CDR3. The CDR3 protein is CASRSRTGNTEAFF. CDR3 DNA sequence: TGTGCCAGCAGATCACGGACAGGGAACACTGAAGCTTTCTTT.

The CDR3 DNA sequence: TGTGCCAGCAGCCTCCGTATACAGGGGGGCTATAGCAATCAGCCCCAGCATTTT. Encoded protein: CASSLRIQGGYSNQPQHF. V usage is TRBV14 and J usage is TRBJ1-5, with 8 bases identical to TRBD1. The CDR3 extends over 18 amino acids. The trim removed 4 bases at V and 0 bases at J, leaving 11 bases unmatched. Germline V gene sequence: CDR1 SGHDN, CDR2 FVKESK.